One and the same sample provided the 25 T cell receptor beta chains below, sequenced in a study of T cells after yellow fever vaccination. From the 5' RACE reads, TCRdb called clonotypes with MiXCR, one entry per CDR3 protein. The data show 500,000 to 700,000 distinct CDR3 sequences, roughly 19% seen once. Sequences were derived from PBMCs, sampled 15 days after the yellow fever booster vaccination. Receptor source: a man under 40 who received the YFV17D yellow fever vaccine.

There are a few counts of this clonotype. V is TRBV19 and J is TRBJ2-5, with TRBD2 identical over 14 bases. CDR1 is LNHDA and CDR2 is SQIVND in the germline V gene (reference sequence). Trimming at V came to 3 bases and at J to 5 bases, leaving 11 bases not matched to a gene. The CDR3 extends over 18 amino acids. The CDR3 loop reads CASSIGTSGRGGGETQYF. CDR3 in DNA: TGTGCCAGTAGTATTGGGACTAGCGGGAGAGGCGGTGGGGAGACCCAGTACTTC.

This clonotype was seen only a few times. The V call is TRBV14, the J call TRBJ2-3, with D possibly being TRBD2 (6 bases). This CDR3 spans 17 amino acids. Germline V gene lookup returns CDR1 SGHDN and CDR2 FVKESK. Trimming pared 6 bases from V and 2 bases from J, leaving 21 bases between. This CDR3 reads CASRPIRGGTFTDTQYF. Here the CDR3 DNA reads TGTGCCAGCAGACCCATCCGGGGAGGAACCTTCACAGATACGCAGTATTTT.

J is TRBJ2-5 and V is TRBV18; D is perhaps TRBD1 (5 bases). The CDR3 extends over 16 amino acids. Trimming left V 2 bases short and J 3 bases short, with 16 bases between. The V gene's germline CDR1 is KGHSH and CDR2 LQKENI. Written as DNA, the CDR3 is TGTGCCAGCTCACCAGACAGATCCCCTGAGGAAGAGACCCAGTACTTC. Protein product: CASSPDRSPEEETQYF.

The chain is built from TRBV6-1 and TRBJ1-1, with D possibly matching TRBD1 (6 bases). The CDR3 is made up of 14 amino acids. Between the trimmed V and J ends, which lost 8 bases and 3 bases, there was a span of 16 bases. Germline lookup yields CDR1 MNHNS and CDR2 SASEGT. In DNA form, the CDR3 reads TGTGCCAGCCGGCGGGGGGGCGTCGACACTGAAGCTTTCTTT. Residues: CASRRGGVDTEAFF.

The gene calls are TRBV6-1 and TRBJ2-7, with 8 bases matching TRBD1. Germline CDR1 is MNHNS and CDR2 is SASEGT. The V segment lost 6 bases and the J segment 0 bases; nucleotides outside the gene matches: 4. CDR3 length: 14 residues. The CDR3 protein is CASRDRAFSYEQYF. DNA of the CDR3: TGTGCCAGCAGGGACAGGGCTTTCTCCTACGAGCAGTACTTC.

The gene calls are TRBV12-3 or TRBV12-4 and TRBJ2-7, with 7 bases lining up with TRBD1. V dropped 7 bases and J dropped 2; count of bases not matched to a gene: 5. This CDR3 has 13 amino acids. The CDR3 loop reads CASTETGTYEQYF. The DNA of the CDR3 is TGTGCCAGCACCGAGACAGGGACCTACGAGCAGTACTTC.

This clonotype was counted only a few times. The rearrangement links TRBV2 to TRBJ1-2; maybe TRBD1 (5 bases). Per germline, CDR1 SNHLY and CDR2 FYNNEI. V gave up 7 bases and J gave up 6 bases, with 24 bases separating them. The CDR3 is 16 residues long. The CDR3 protein is CASTVYRVDSADGYTF. The CDR3 bases are TGTGCCAGCACCGTGTATCGGGTCGACAGTGCAGATGGCTACACCTTC. Based on the CDR3 plus reference TRBV2 and TRBJ1-2, the full variable domain is EPEVTQTPSHQVTQMGQEVILRCVPISNHLYFYWYRQILGQKVEFLVSFYNNEISEKSEIFDDQFSVERPDGSNFTLKIRSTKLEDSAMYFCASTVYRVDSADGYTFGSGTRLTVV.

This clonotype has just a few counts. The J gene is TRBJ2-7, the V gene TRBV7-9; maybe TRBD1 (6 bases). V gave up 1 base and J gave up 4 bases, with 14 bases separating them. This CDR3 contains 15 residues. Per germline, CDR1 SEHNR and CDR2 FQNEAQ (reference sequence). CDR3 sequence: CASSLGQTGVYEQYF. The CDR3 DNA reads as TGTGCCAGCAGCTTAGGACAGACAGGTGTATACGAGCAGTACTTC. Full variable domain (rest looked up from reference TRBV7-9 and TRBJ2-7): DTGVSQNPRHKITKRGQNVTFRCDPISEHNRLYWYRQTLGQGPEFLTYFQNEAQLEKSRLLSDRFSAERPKGSFSTLEIQRTEQGDSAMYLCASSLGQTGVYEQYFGPGTRLTVT.

The CDR3 nucleotides are TGTGCCAGCGGGTCTAGCGGGGGAGCGACGGGGGAGCAGTACTTC. This translates into CASGSSGGATGEQYF. This chain links TRBV12-3 or TRBV12-4 with TRBJ2-7; TRBD2 matches 10 bases. The CDR3 runs to 15 residues. Trimming took 8 bases from V and 7 from J; bases not matched to a gene: 14.

The rearrangement joins TRBV5-1 to TRBJ2-6; a weak D match, TRBD1 (5 bases). The V gene's germline CDR1 is SGHRS and CDR2 YFSETQ. The CDR3 is made up of 14 amino acids. The V end lost 6 bases, the J end lost 2 bases, and 9 bases lay between the germline ends. For the CDR3, the DNA is TGCGCCAGCACCACGACAGCTGGGGCCAACGTCCTGACTTTC. Amino acid sequence: CASTTTAGANVLTF.

V and J are TRBV29-1 and TRBJ2-3, with D perhaps matching TRBD2 (6 bases). The CDR3 runs to 14 residues. Looked up from germline, CDR1 is SQVTM and CDR2 is ANQGSEA. V lost 2 bases to trimming and J lost 5 bases, with 14 bases between them. The CDR3 DNA follows: TGCAGCGTTGAAAAGGCTAGCGCGGGAGATACGCAGTATTTT. Protein: CSVEKASAGDTQYF.

This clonotype appeared a few times. The chain joins TRBV7-9 to TRBJ2-3; weak D call: TRBD2 (6 bases). V lost 5 bases and J 6 bases, leaving 15 bases between the germline ends. Per germline, CDR1 SEHNR and CDR2 FQNEAQ (reference sequence). CDR3 length: 14 residues. CDR3 bases: TGTGCCAGCAGCCCCAGACTAGTGAGGGATACGCAGTATTTT. Amino acids: CASSPRLVRDTQYF.

This clonotype was observed a handful of times. The rearrangement uses TRBV4-2 and TRBJ2-4; weak D call: TRBD1 (8 bases). Germline V gene sequence: CDR1 LGHNA, CDR2 YNFKEQ. V lost 0 bases and J lost 6, with 12 bases in between. The CDR3 totals 15 residues. The CDR3 DNA is TGTGCCAGCAGCCAAGAACAGGGGGGGGGAAACATTCAGTACTTC. This sequence encodes CASSQEQGGGNIQYF.

The chain carries TRBV7-9 and TRBJ2-7; perhaps TRBD2 as D (6 bases). V lost 6 bases and J 4 bases, leaving 19 bases between the germline ends. The length of the CDR3 is 15 residues. CDR1 is SEHNR and CDR2 is FQNEAQ in the germline V gene (reference sequence). The CDR3 region has the DNA TGTGCCAGCAGTCGCTTGGGGAGCGGGTTATACGAGCAGTACTTC. Protein: CASSRLGSGLYEQYF. Variable domain in full (rest from reference TRBV7-9 and TRBJ2-7): DTGVSQNPRHKITKRGQNVTFRCDPISEHNRLYWYRQTLGQGPEFLTYFQNEAQLEKSRLLSDRFSAERPKGSFSTLEIQRTEQGDSAMYLCASSRLGSGLYEQYFGPGTRLTVT.

In this sample, this clonotype turned up a few times. V gene TRBV15 combines with J gene TRBJ2-1; a possible D gene is TRBD2 (7 bases). Germline V lookup: CDR1 LNHNV, CDR2 YYDKDF (reference sequence). With 1 base removed from V and 7 bases from J, the gap between germline ends came to 23 bases. This CDR3 has 18 amino acids. For the CDR3, the DNA is TGTGCCACCAGCAGAGGGAGGGGGAGCGGGACCCTCGCAAATGAGCAGTTCTTC. It yields the protein CATSRGRGSGTLANEQFF.

This chain joins TRBV6-2 or TRBV6-3 and TRBJ2-6; the D gene is possibly TRBD1 (5 bases). V was cut by 8 bases and J by 4 bases, with 9 bases left in between. CDR1 is MNHEY, CDR2 SVGEGT, per germline. CDR3 length equals 13 residues. CDR3 bases: TGTGCCAGCTCTGGGGCCGGGGCCAACGTCCTGACTTTC. This encodes CASSGAGANVLTF.

The rearrangement uses TRBV12-3 or TRBV12-4 and TRBJ2-2; D is ambiguous. The CDR3 is 14 residues long. Trimming pared 4 bases from V and 3 bases from J, leaving 9 bases between. CDR3 amino acids: CASSWLADTGELFF. CDR3 DNA: TGTGCCAGCAGTTGGCTTGCGGACACCGGGGAGCTGTTTTTT.

This clonotype has a count of ten or more. This chain uses TRBV12-3 or TRBV12-4 with TRBJ2-3; 8 bases map to TRBD2. CDR3 length equals 15 residues. V lost 3 bases, J lost 3 bases, and 5 bases stayed unmatched. The CDR3 protein is CASSFGAGETDTQYF. In nucleotides, the CDR3 is TGTGCCAGCAGTTTTGGAGCGGGAGAGACAGATACGCAGTATTTT.

This clonotype was seen more than once but under ten times. The rearrangement joins TRBV6-2 or TRBV6-3 to TRBJ2-7; 11 nucleotides line up with TRBD2. The CDR3 loop spans 15 amino acids. The germline CDR1 and CDR2 sequences are MNHEY and SVGEGT. Germline trimming cut 5 bases from V and 3 bases from J; bases unmatched to any gene: 6. The CDR3 region has the DNA TGTGCCAGCAGTAAAACTAGCGGGAGTAACTACGAGCAGTACTTC. Amino acids: CASSKTSGSNYEQYF.

As for this clonotype: The junction departs from germline at one end; a sequencing error may be responsible. CDR3 residues: CASSLGSTASSEQFF. The CDR3, as DNA: TGTGCTAGCAGCTTAGGTTCCACGGCATCAAGTGAGCAGTTCTTC. The rearrangement links TRBV7-7 to TRBJ2-1, with no clear D. There are 15 residues in the CDR3. Per the germline V gene, CDR1 is SSHAT and CDR2 is FNYEAQ (reference sequence). The complete variable domain, with remaining parts taken from reference TRBV7-7 and TRBJ2-1, reads GAGVSQSPRYKVTKRGQDVTLRCDPISSHATLYWYQQALGQGPEFLTYFNYEAQPDKSGLPSDRFSAERPEGSISTLTIQRTEQRDSAMYRCASSLGSTASSEQFFGPGTRLTVL.

V and J are TRBV6-2 or TRBV6-3 and TRBJ1-5, with 12 bases aligning to TRBD1. The CDR3 sequence is 18 residues long. CDR1 and CDR2 from the germline V gene are MNHEY and SVGEGT. The trim removed 6 bases at V and 6 bases at J, leaving 15 bases unmatched. The CDR3 reads CASSRGQGANPRGQPQHF. The DNA of the CDR3 is TGTGCCAGCAGCCGGGGACAGGGGGCAAACCCACGGGGTCAGCCCCAGCATTTT.

The rearrangement links TRBV5-1 to TRBJ2-7; 9 bases match TRBD1. Germline lookup yields CDR1 SGHRS and CDR2 YFSETQ. V was pared by 3 bases and J by 5 bases, with 9 bases of the junction left unmatched. The CDR3 runs 15 residues. The DNA of the CDR3 is TGCGCCAGCAGCTGGAGCACAGGGGGCATGAACGAGCAGTACTTC. Encoded protein: CASSWSTGGMNEQYF.

The chain recombines TRBV29-1 with TRBJ2-3, with a tentative D call TRBD1 (5 bases). The CDR3 extends over 14 amino acids. CDR1 SQVTM and CDR2 ANQGSEA come from the germline V gene. V dropped 8 bases and J dropped 5 bases, with 20 bases sitting between them. The CDR3: CSTDPPGREDTQYF. DNA for the CDR3: TGCAGCACTGACCCGCCTGGCAGGGAAGATACGCAGTATTTT.

The chain has TRBV7-2 and TRBJ2-5, with D perhaps matching TRBD2 (5 bases). This CDR3 contains 14 residues. V lost 7 bases and J 5 bases, leaving 17 bases between the germline ends. The germline CDR1 and CDR2 sequences are SGHTA and FQGNSA. The CDR3 reads CASTVNGGGETQYF. The DNA for the CDR3 is TGTGCCAGCACCGTAAACGGCGGCGGGGAGACCCAGTACTTC.

V gene TRBV12-3 or TRBV12-4 combines with J gene TRBJ2-1; 8 nucleotides agree with TRBD2. V gave up 2 bases and J gave up 6 bases; unmatched junction bases: 6. This CDR3 comprises 15 residues. The DNA of the CDR3 is TGTGCCAGCAGTTTATCGGGACTAGAGTCCAATGAGCAGTTCTTC. It is translated as CASSLSGLESNEQFF.